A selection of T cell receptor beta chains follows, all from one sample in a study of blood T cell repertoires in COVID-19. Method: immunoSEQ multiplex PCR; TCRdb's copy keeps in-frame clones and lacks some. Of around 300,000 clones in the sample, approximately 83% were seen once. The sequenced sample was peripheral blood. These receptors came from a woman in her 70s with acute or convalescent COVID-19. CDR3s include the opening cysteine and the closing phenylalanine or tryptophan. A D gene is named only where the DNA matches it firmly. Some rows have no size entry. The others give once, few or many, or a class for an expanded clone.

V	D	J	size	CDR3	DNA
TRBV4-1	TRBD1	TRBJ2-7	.	CASSQEPDRASYEQYF	TGCGCCAGCAGCCAAGAACCGGACAGGGCCTCCTACGAGCAGTACTTC
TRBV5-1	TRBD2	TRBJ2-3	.	CASSRTSGANTDTQYF	TGCGCCAGCAGCCGGACTAGCGGGGCAAACACAGATACGCAGTATTTT
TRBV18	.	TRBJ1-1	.	CASSPVSGKRTEAFF	TGTGCCAGCTCACCGGTCTCGGGTAAGAGGACTGAAGCTTTCTTT
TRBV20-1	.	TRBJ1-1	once	CSARQNTEAFF	TGCAGTGCGAGGCAGAACACTGAAGCTTTCTTT
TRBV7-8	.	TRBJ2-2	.	CASSLDPTGELFF	TGTGCCAGCAGCTTAGATCCAACCGGGGAGCTGTTTTTT
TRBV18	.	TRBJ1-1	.	CASSPARPGAMNTEAFF	TGTGCCAGCTCACCAGCCAGGCCAGGTGCTATGAACACTGAAGCTTTCTTT
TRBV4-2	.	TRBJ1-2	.	CASSQDPGDGYTF	TGTGCCAGCAGCCAAGATCCAGGGGACGGCTACACCTTC
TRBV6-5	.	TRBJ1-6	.	CASSLMVLSNSPLHF	TGTGCCAGCAGTCTTATGGTACTATCTAATTCACCCCTCCACTTT
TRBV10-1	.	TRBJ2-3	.	CASSDRSTDTQYF	TGCGCCAGCAGTGACCGGTCCACAGATACGCAGTATTTT
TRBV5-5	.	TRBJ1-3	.	CASSLAAPGGNTIYF	TGTGCCAGCAGCTTGGCAGCCCCGGGTGGAAACACCATATATTTT
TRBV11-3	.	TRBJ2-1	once	CASSLSYSAHSYNEQFF	TGTGCCAGCAGCTTAAGTTACAGTGCGCACTCCTACAATGAGCAGTTCTTC
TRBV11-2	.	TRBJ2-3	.	CASSLDRVTDTQYF	TGTGCCAGCAGCTTAGATCGGGTCACAGATACGCAGTATTTT
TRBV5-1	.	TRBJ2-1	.	CASSLVVRADNEQFF	TGCGCCAGCAGCTTGGTGGTCAGGGCGGACAATGAGCAGTTCTTC
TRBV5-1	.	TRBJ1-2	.	CASSSRGNYGYTF	TGCGCCAGCAGCTCCCGGGGTAACTATGGCTACACCTTC
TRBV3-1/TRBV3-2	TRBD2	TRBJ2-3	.	CASSLGGADTQYF	TGTGCCAGCAGCCTTGGGGGGGCAGATACGCAGTATTTT
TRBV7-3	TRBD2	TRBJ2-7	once	CASSLSPASGAYEQYF	TGTGCCAGCAGCTTAAGCCCAGCTAGCGGAGCCTACGAGCAGTACTTC
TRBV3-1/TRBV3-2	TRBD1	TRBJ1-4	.	CASSPVQGTNEKLFF	TGTGCCAGCAGCCCCGTACAGGGGACTAATGAAAAACTGTTTTTT
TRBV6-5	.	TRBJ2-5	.	CASSYGRGLQETQYF	TGTGCCAGCAGTTACGGGCGGGGGCTCCAAGAGACCCAGTACTTC
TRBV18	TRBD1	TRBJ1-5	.	CASSPSTGGDQPQHF	TGTGCCAGCTCCCCCTCGACAGGGGGCGATCAGCCCCAGCATTTT
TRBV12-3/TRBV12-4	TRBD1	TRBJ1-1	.	CASRPGQVPEAFF	TGTGCCAGCAGGCCCGGACAGGTCCCTGAAGCTTTCTTT
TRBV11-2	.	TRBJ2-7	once	CASSPGVAFYEQYF	TGTGCCAGCAGCCCGGGGGTAGCCTTCTACGAGCAGTACTTC